One TCR beta chain is described in this entry. What it binds is not known. Profiled with immunoSEQ multiplex PCR; TCRdb holds only in-frame clones, not every one. The sample yields about 140,000 clones, around 90% seen once. The sample is drawn from a study of T cell responses to AZD1222 COVID-19 vaccine. General study results and limits: Seropositivity was recorded at baseline in only a handful of AZD1222 recipients. The donors showed a predominance of white British ancestry and of females, with possible underestimation of clonal diversity.

Germline V gene sequence: CDR1 MNHEY, CDR2 SMNVEV (reference sequence). V dropped 5 bases and J dropped 1; count of bases not matched to a gene: 3. The CDR3 runs to 15 residues. Sequences were derived from peripheral blood, sampled on day 0 of AZD1222 vaccination. The chain employs TRBV27 and TRBJ2-5, with 11 bases fitting TRBD1. The receptor's source is an adult in good health. This CDR3 reads CASSPGTGGQETQYF. The CDR3, as DNA: TGTGCCAGCAGTCCCGGGACAGGGGGCCAAGAGACCCAGTACTTC.